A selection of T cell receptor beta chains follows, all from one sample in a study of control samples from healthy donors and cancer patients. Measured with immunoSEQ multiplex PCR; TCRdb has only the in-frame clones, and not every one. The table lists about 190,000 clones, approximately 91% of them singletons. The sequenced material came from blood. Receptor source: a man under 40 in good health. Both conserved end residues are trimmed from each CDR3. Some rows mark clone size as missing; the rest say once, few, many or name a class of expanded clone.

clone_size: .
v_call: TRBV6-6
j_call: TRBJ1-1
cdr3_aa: ASQVGTQRVAEAF

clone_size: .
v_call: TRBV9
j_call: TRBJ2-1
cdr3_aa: ASSDPGQGDNEQF

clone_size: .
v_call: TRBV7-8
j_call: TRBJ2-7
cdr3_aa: ASSLQRQGYEQY

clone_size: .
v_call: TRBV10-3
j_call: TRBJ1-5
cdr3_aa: AISRQGEGQPQH

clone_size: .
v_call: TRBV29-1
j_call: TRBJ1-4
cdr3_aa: SVGQSSTNEKLF

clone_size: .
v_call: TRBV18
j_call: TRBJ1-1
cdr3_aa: ASFGASEAF

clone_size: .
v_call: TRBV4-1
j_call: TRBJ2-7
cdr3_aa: ASSQGVQQPYEQY

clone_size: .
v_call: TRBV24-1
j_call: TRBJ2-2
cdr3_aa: ATSDLGDSFLTGELF

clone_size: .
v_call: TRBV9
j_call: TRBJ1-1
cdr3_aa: ASSVEQAMNTEAF

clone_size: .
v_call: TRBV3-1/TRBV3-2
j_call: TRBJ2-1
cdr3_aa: ASSQGQRYNEQF

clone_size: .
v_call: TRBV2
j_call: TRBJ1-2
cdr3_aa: ASSAETGRYGYT

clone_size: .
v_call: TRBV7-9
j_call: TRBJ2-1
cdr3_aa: ASSFRQGTGEQF

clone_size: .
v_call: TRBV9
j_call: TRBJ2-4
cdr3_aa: ASSARQSTGSLKNIQY

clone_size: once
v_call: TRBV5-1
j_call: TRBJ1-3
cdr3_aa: ASSPQVAGGNTIY

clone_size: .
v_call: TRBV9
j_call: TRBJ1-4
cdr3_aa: ASSVMGDGEKLF

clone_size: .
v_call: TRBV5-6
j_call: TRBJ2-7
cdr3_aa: ASSRGQGSLYEQY

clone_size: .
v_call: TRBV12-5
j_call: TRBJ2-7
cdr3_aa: ASGLVRDEQY

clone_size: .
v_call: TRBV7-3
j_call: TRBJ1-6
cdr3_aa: ASSLSQGNSPLH

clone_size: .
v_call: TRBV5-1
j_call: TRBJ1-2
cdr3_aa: ASSLAAGGGNGYT

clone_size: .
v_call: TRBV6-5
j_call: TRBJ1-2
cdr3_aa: ASSPYGQGSYGYT

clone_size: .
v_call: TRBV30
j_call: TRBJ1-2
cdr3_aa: AWRPGQGVYGYT

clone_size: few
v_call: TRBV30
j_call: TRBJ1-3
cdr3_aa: AWSAGQADTIY

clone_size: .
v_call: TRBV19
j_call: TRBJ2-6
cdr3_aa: ASSWGDGHSGANVLT

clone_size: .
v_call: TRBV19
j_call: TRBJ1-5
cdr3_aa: ASSSTGAGQPQH

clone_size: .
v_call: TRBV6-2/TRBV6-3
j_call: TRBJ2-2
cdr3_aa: ASSPFGTGELF

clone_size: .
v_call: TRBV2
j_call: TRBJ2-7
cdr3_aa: ASSGTSGDYEQY